This paragraph reports one T cell receptor (beta chain). Its antigen remains unidentified. These data originate in a study of human T cells and chemical hapten exposure. V was shortened by 7 bases and J by 0 bases, with 12 bases between the two germline ends. The germline CDR1 and CDR2 sequences are MDHEN and SYDVKM. The CDR3 runs 15 residues. Each cDNA molecule in the library carried unique molecular identifiers. MiXCR, run by TCRdb on the RACE reads, gives a single entry per CDR3 protein. The table includes 75,000 to 90,000 distinct CDR3 sequences, 10% to 14% detected once. Findings of the study overall: DPC sensitization left the count of TCRs above 1 in 1000 unchanged.

Stated time point: patch test 3, about 24 weeks after DPC sensitization. Treatment defined: therapeutic diphenylcyclopropenone sensitization with weekly scalp DPC. Sample donors consisted of patients with alopecia, aged 18 to 70 years, who were suitable for DPC. The receptor comes from a woman between 45 and 65 years old with alopecia areata. Some clones in this sample may be carry-over from other donors' samples. The rearrangement links TRBV28 to TRBJ2-2; no definite D call. Sample: whole blood, taken in connection with sensitization to the hapten diphenylcyclopropenone (DPC). CDR3 bases: TGTGCCAGCATTGATTACCCCGCGAACACCGGGGAGCTGTTTTTT. Its protein is CASIDYPANTGELFF.